A single sample is the source of the 5 T cell receptor beta chains below, sequenced in a study of CD8 T cells in ankylosing spondylitis. From the 5' RACE reads, TCRdb called clonotypes with MiXCR, one entry per CDR3 protein. The sample contains some 150,000 distinct CDR3 sequences, roughly 44% of which appear only once. Sequencing was carried out using synovial fluid, either unsorted or a sorted T cell fraction (not recorded which). These receptor sequences come from a male donor with ankylosing spondylitis.

The V call is TRBV5-6, the J call TRBJ2-3; a possible D gene is TRBD2 (6 bases). Germline V gene lookup returns CDR1 SGHDT and CDR2 YYEEEE. The CDR3 spans 15 residues. Trimming shortened V by 6 bases and J by 1 base, and 15 bases separated the two germline ends. In DNA form, the CDR3 reads TGTGCCAGCATCGACTGGGACTTGGGCACAGATACGCAGTATTTT. Translated, it gives CASIDWDLGTDTQYF.

This clonotype was picked up many times. J is TRBJ2-3 and V is TRBV30; 9 nucleotides match TRBD2. With 6 bases clipped from V and 4 bases from J, the junction kept 14 bases outside the gene matches. Germline values: CDR1 GTSNPN, CDR2 SVGIG (reference sequence). The CDR3 loop spans 16 amino acids. CDR3 protein: CACDPLSGGLADTQYF. In nucleotides, the CDR3 is TGTGCCTGCGACCCTCTTAGCGGGGGTTTGGCAGATACGCAGTATTTT.

The rearrangement uses TRBV6-1 and TRBJ2-7, with 11 bases lining up with TRBD2. This CDR3 is 15 amino acids long. Germline CDR1 is MNHNS and CDR2 is SASEGT. The V segment lost 6 bases and the J segment 3 bases; nucleotides outside the gene matches: 7. CDR3 protein: CASRPLAGGLYEQYF. The CDR3 DNA reads TGTGCCAGCAGGCCGCTAGCGGGAGGCCTCTACGAGCAGTACTTC.

This clonotype was seen a few times. J is TRBJ1-2 and V is TRBV29-1; tentative D call: TRBD1 (6 bases). CDR3 length equals 11 residues. Germline CDR1 reads SQVTM; CDR2 reads ANQGSEA. Trimming removed 3 bases from V and 8 bases from J, with 10 bases in between. CDR3 in amino acids: CSVDSRGGYTF. DNA for the CDR3: TGCAGCGTTGACAGCAGGGGAGGCTACACCTTC. The variable domain in full, completed from reference TRBV29-1 and TRBJ1-2, reads SAVISQKPSRDICQRGTSLTIQCQVDSQVTMMFWYRQQPGQSLTLIATANQGSEATYESGFVIDKFPISRPNLTFSTLTVSNMSPEDSSIYLCSVDSRGGYTFGSGTRLTVV.

The rearrangement uses TRBV5-6 and TRBJ2-1; TRBD2 matches 8 bases. The V gene end was trimmed by 5 bases and the J gene end by 5 bases; junction bases not matched to a gene: 9. CDR3 length: 15 amino acids. Germline V CDR1 and CDR2: SGHDT, YYEEEE. For the CDR3, the DNA is TGTGCCAGCAGACCCGGGACTAGTCTCCACAATGAGCAGTTCTTC. This encodes CASRPGTSLHNEQFF.